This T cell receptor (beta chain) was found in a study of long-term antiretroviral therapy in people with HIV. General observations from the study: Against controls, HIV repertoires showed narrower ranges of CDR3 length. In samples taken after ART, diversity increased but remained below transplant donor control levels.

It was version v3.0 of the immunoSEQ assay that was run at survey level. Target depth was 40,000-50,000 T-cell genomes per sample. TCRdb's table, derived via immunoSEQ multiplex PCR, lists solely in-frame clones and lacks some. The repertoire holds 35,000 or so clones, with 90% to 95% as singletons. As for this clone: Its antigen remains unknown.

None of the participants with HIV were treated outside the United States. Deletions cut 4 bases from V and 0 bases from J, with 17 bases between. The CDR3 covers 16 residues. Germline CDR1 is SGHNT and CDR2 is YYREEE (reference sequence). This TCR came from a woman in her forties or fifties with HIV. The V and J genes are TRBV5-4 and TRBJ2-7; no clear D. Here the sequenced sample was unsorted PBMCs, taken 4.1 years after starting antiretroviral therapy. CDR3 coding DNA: TGTGCCAGCAGCCCACAGCAGACGTCCGGCTCCTACGAGCAGTACTTC. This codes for CASSPQQTSGSYEQYF.